The T cell receptor (beta chain) under discussion was sequenced for a study of Ad26.COV2.S vaccination and SARS-CoV-2 variants. Profiled with immunoSEQ multiplex PCR; TCRdb holds only in-frame clones, not every one. The profile covers roughly 510,000 clones, with roughly nine tenths appearing a single time and around 13% taken by the ten largest. Study-wide findings and caveats: The study found similar non-spike TCR breadth in vaccine and placebo recipients.

The treatment here: about 20 received Ad26.COV2.S at low or high dose, single or two shots; several received placebo; per-sample allocation not given. The samples date from day 63 after the first vaccine or placebo injection. The CDR3 sequence is 17 residues long. Germline V gene data show CDR1 as SGHNT and CDR2 as YYREEE (reference sequence). J was trimmed by 5 bases and V by 4 bases; bases with no gene match: 15. With respect to this clone: Its antigen is as yet unknown.

This chain links TRBV5-4 with TRBJ2-5; 9 bases match TRBD2. The starting material was peripheral blood, obtained in a trial of Ad26.COV2.S vaccine versus placebo. The sequence was obtained from a person between 18 and 65 years old who received the Ad26.COV2.S COVID-19 vaccine or a placebo. CDR3 DNA sequence: TGTGCCAGCAGCCCCGGTGGTCAGCGGGAGGAGGGTGAGACCCAGTACTTC. This translates into CASSPGGQREEGETQYF.